A selection of T cell receptor beta chains follows, all from one sample in a study of T cells in Graves' hyperthyroidism and ophthalmopathy. Via MiXCR, TCRdb re-called the multiplex PCR reads, giving one row per CDR3 protein. The table has under 250,000 distinct CDR3 sequences, approximately 25% seen once; the top ten hold approximately 35%. Material for sequencing was blood. The receptors were gathered from a woman aged 40 to 49 with Graves' ophthalmopathy. Each CDR3 is given with its conserved first and last residue. The order of the fields is D gene, V gene, clone size, J gene, CDR3 protein, CDR3 DNA. A D gene is named only where the DNA matches it firmly. Expanded clones get a size class; other rows say once, few or many, or leave the size out.

>NA|TRBV6-1|many|TRBJ2-7
CAAVPGLPSYEQYF
TGTGCCGCCGTCCCGGGACTCCCCAGCTACGAGCAGTACTTC
>NA|TRBV15|many|TRBJ1-3
CATSKSRETGNTIYF
TGTGCCACCAGCAAAAGCAGGGAAACTGGAAACACCATATATTTT
>NA|TRBV11-3|NA|TRBJ2-1
CASSFLSEDEQFF
TGTGCCAGCAGCTTTTTGTCGGAGGATGAGCAGTTCTTC
>TRBD1|TRBV6-2/TRBV6-3|NA|TRBJ1-1
CASRRQGDVVDVAFF
TGTGCCAGCAGGAGACAGGGGGACGTGGTGGATGTTGCTTTCTTT
>NA|TRBV27|many|TRBJ2-7
CASSFHKEYEQYF
TGTGCCAGCAGTTTCCACAAAGAATACGAGCAGTACTTC
>TRBD2|TRBV6-1|NA|TRBJ2-7
CASSRTSPGLGVHEQYF
TGTGCCAGCAGCCGAACCTCCCCGGGACTAGGGGTTCACGAGCAGTACTTC
>NA|TRBV7-8|NA|TRBJ2-5
CASSFGTTQETQYF
TGTGCCAGCAGCTTCGGGACCACACAAGAGACCCAGTACTTC
>NA|TRBV20-1|many|TRBJ2-2
CSARDRGYTGELFF
TGCAGTGCTAGAGACAGGGGTTACACCGGGGAGCTGTTTTTT
>NA|TRBV29-1|NA|TRBJ2-2
CSVELPGRDTGELFF
TGCAGCGTTGAGCTCCCGGGACGGGACACCGGGGAGCTGTTTTTT
>TRBD1|TRBV24-1|NA|TRBJ1-2
CATSDGDRGLSGYTF
TGTGCCACCAGTGATGGGGACAGGGGATTGAGTGGCTACACCTTC
>TRBD1|TRBV29-1|many|TRBJ2-7
CSVEDTGVARLEQYF
TGCAGCGTTGAAGATACAGGGGTTGCTCGTCTCGAGCAGTACTTC
>NA|TRBV10-3|few|TRBJ2-2
CAISESVRNTGELFF
TGTGCCATCAGTGAGTCGGTCAGGAACACCGGGGAGCTGTTTTTT
>NA|TRBV19|many|TRBJ2-5
CASMGENPETQYF
TGTGCCAGTATGGGGGAAAACCCAGAGACCCAGTACTTC
>TRBD2|TRBV12-3/TRBV12-4|many|TRBJ2-7
CASSLRRELVEQYF
TGTGCCAGCAGTTTACGGCGGGAGCTAGTTGAGCAGTACTTC
>NA|TRBV12-3/TRBV12-4|few|TRBJ1-1
CASSVQGTEAFF
TGTGCCAGCAGTGTACAGGGAACTGAAGCTTTCTTT
>NA|TRBV28|many|TRBJ2-7
CASRMVAGFHEQYF
TGTGCCAGCAGAATGGTGGCAGGTTTCCACGAGCAGTACTTC
>NA|TRBV13|many|TRBJ2-5
CASSLRWQGRETQYF
TGTGCCAGCAGCTTAAGATGGCAGGGAAGAGAGACCCAGTACTTC
>NA|TRBV24-1|medium-sized|TRBJ2-5
CATSDHGTAPWQETQYF
TGTGCCACCAGTGATCACGGGACGGCCCCTTGGCAAGAGACCCAGTACTTC
>NA|TRBV7-3|NA|TRBJ2-7
CASSLARRDYEQYF
TGTGCCAGCAGCTTAGCGAGACGGGACTACGAGCAGTACTTC
>NA|TRBV7-3|NA|TRBJ1-2
CASSRDSDHGYTF
TGTGCCAGCAGCCGCGACAGCGATCATGGCTACACCTTC
>TRBD1|TRBV29-1|many|TRBJ1-1
CSVDSQGAGNTEAFF
TGCAGCGTTGACTCACAGGGGGCTGGGAACACTGAAGCTTTCTTT
>NA|TRBV6-1|NA|TRBJ1-1
CASSGLGRNTEAFF
TGTGCCAGCAGTGGGTTAGGGAGGAACACTGAAGCTTTCTTT
>TRBD1|TRBV28|many|TRBJ1-2
CASRPGQRRGYTF
TGTGCCAGCAGGCCGGGACAGCGAAGGGGCTACACCTTC
>NA|TRBV30|many|TRBJ1-4
CAWSEQTNEKLFF
TGTGCCTGGAGTGAACAGACCAATGAAAAACTGTTTTTT
>NA|TRBV4-2|many|TRBJ1-2
CASSQDLRDHGYTF
TGTGCCAGCAGCCAAGATCTCAGGGACCATGGCTACACCTTC
>TRBD1|TRBV2|many|TRBJ2-7
CASSVNRGTYEQYF
TGTGCCAGCAGTGTTAACAGGGGAACCTACGAGCAGTACTTC
>TRBD1|TRBV10-3|many|TRBJ2-5
CAITMAPQGSRETQYF
TGTGCCATCACCATGGCCCCACAGGGGAGCAGGGAGACCCAGTACTTC
>TRBD2|TRBV28|NA|TRBJ2-5
CASSPWGLAGRYQETQYF
TGTGCCAGCAGTCCATGGGGACTAGCGGGGAGGTACCAAGAGACCCAGTACTTC
>TRBD1|TRBV5-6|many|TRBJ1-2
CASSSRQGAILGYTF
TGTGCCAGCAGCTCTAGACAGGGGGCGATTCTTGGCTACACCTTC
>TRBD2|TRBV28|many|TRBJ2-2
CASSFAPRLAEHTGELFF
TGTGCCAGCAGTTTTGCCCCCAGACTAGCGGAGCACACCGGGGAGCTGTTTTTT
>NA|TRBV2|many|TRBJ2-1
CASSERLSYNEQFF
TGTGCCAGCAGTGAGCGACTCTCCTACAATGAGCAGTTCTTC
>TRBD2|TRBV30|many|TRBJ2-7
CAWVREGSYEQYF
TGTGCCTGGGTTCGGGAGGGCTCCTACGAGCAGTACTTC
>TRBD1|TRBV7-3|NA|TRBJ2-5
CASSSQGAGTQYF
TGTGCCAGCAGCTCACAGGGGGCAGGGACCCAGTACTTC
>TRBD1|TRBV10-3|many|TRBJ2-7
CAISDVPGTGTYEQYF
TGTGCCATCAGCGACGTGCCCGGGACAGGGACCTACGAGCAGTACTTC
>NA|TRBV12-3/TRBV12-4|many|TRBJ2-6
CASLFGGPSGANVLTF
TGTGCCAGCCTCTTCGGAGGGCCCTCTGGGGCCAACGTCCTGACTTTC
>TRBD1|TRBV6-1|NA|TRBJ2-5
CASKSTGHGGTQYF
TGTGCCAGCAAATCGACAGGGCACGGCGGGACCCAGTACTTC
>NA|TRBV19|NA|TRBJ1-5
CASSIWARSNQPQHF
TGTGCCAGTAGTATTTGGGCAAGAAGCAATCAGCCCCAGCATTTT
>TRBD2|TRBV6-5|NA|TRBJ2-7
CASSYSVPSGDYEQYF
TGTGCCAGCAGTTACTCAGTTCCTAGCGGGGACTACGAGCAGTACTTC
>NA|TRBV12-3/TRBV12-4|many|TRBJ1-2
CASSLAGTGRNGYTF
TGTGCCAGCAGTTTAGCAGGAACGGGTCGAAATGGCTACACCTTC
>NA|TRBV11-2|NA|TRBJ2-6
CASSTGRGLSSGANVLTF
TGTGCCAGCAGCACGGGACGGGGCCTGAGCTCTGGGGCCAACGTCCTGACTTTC
>TRBD1|TRBV27|NA|TRBJ1-1
CASSRPPGQGAEAFF
TGTGCCAGCAGTCGCCCGCCGGGACAGGGGGCTGAAGCTTTCTTT
>TRBD2|TRBV20-1|NA|TRBJ2-5
CSADGWLAGAQETQYF
TGCAGTGCAGACGGCTGGCTAGCGGGAGCCCAAGAGACCCAGTACTTC
>TRBD1|TRBV7-8|many|TRBJ1-5
CASSLNQGGNQPQHF
TGTGCCAGCAGCTTAAACCAGGGGGGTAATCAGCCCCAGCATTTT
>NA|TRBV6-1|few|TRBJ2-4
CASSEWGSSKNIQYF
TGTGCCAGCAGTGAATGGGGGAGTTCCAAAAACATTCAGTACTTC
>TRBD1|TRBV6-1|NA|TRBJ2-7
CASNRGTGSTYEQYF
TGTGCCAGCAACAGGGGGACAGGGTCTACCTACGAGCAGTACTTC
>NA|TRBV27|many|TRBJ1-2
CASSFDPGFYGYTF
TGTGCCAGCAGTTTTGACCCAGGCTTCTATGGCTACACCTTC
>NA|TRBV6-5|many|TRBJ2-2
CASSYEGSNTGELFF
TGTGCCAGCAGTTACGAGGGTTCGAACACCGGGGAGCTGTTTTTT
>TRBD2|TRBV6-2/TRBV6-3|NA|TRBJ2-7
CASSPTAGGFYEQYF
TGTGCCAGCAGCCCGACTGCGGGGGGTTTCTACGAGCAGTACTTC
>NA|TRBV4-2|many|TRBJ1-1
CASSQEIRWAEAFF
TGTGCCAGCAGCCAAGAAATAAGGTGGGCTGAAGCTTTCTTT
>NA|TRBV28|many|TRBJ1-2
CASSEMGTTSGNYGYTF
TGTGCCAGCAGTGAAATGGGCACCACGTCAGGGAACTATGGCTACACCTTC
>NA|TRBV25-1|many|TRBJ2-7
CASSEWVGESYEQYF
TGTGCCAGCAGTGAATGGGTTGGGGAATCCTACGAGCAGTACTTC
>NA|TRBV7-8|NA|TRBJ2-7
CASSQSDVSYEQYF
TGTGCCAGCAGCCAATCGGACGTGTCCTACGAGCAGTACTTC
>NA|TRBV6-1|many|TRBJ2-2
CASLGETGELFF
TGTGCCAGTCTAGGGGAGACCGGGGAGCTGTTTTTT
>NA|TRBV29-1|NA|TRBJ2-2
CSVGFRGTGELFF
TGCAGCGTTGGGTTCAGGGGTACCGGGGAGCTGTTTTTT
>TRBD1|TRBV5-8|many|TRBJ1-1
CASSFDRGSEAFF
TGTGCCAGCAGTTTCGACAGGGGATCTGAAGCTTTCTTT